This T cell receptor beta chain was captured in a study of response to subunit inactivated influenza vaccine. Findings of the study overall: Each seasonal influenza vaccination recruits few new T cells, the authors suggested.

On this clonotype itself: Its antigen is undetermined.

TCRdb reanalysed the RT-PCR reads using MiXCR and keeps one entry per CDR3 protein. The sample includes more than 550,000 distinct CDR3 sequences, roughly 12% of them seen just once. The CDR3 consists of 17 residues. In germline, CDR1 is SGHKS, CDR2 YYEKEE (reference sequence). V gave up 4 bases and J gave up 6 bases, with 25 bases separating them. The V call is TRBV5-5, the J call TRBJ2-5, with D possibly TRBD2 on 7 matching bases. The material sequenced was PBMCs from blood, taken on the day of vaccination. The clonotype was recovered from a man between 45 and 60 years old who received an inactivated influenza vaccine. CDR3 residues: CASSLAWGGGAPKTQYF. The CDR3 region has the DNA TGTGCCAGCAGCCTGGCTTGGGGTGGGGGGGCCCCTAAGACCCAGTACTTC.